This T cell receptor beta chain was sequenced for a study of response to subunit inactivated influenza vaccine. Points from the study as a whole: New T cells are recruited in small numbers by each seasonal influenza vaccination, according to the authors' suggestion.

Trimming stripped 0 bases from V and 12 bases from J, with 12 bases between. Looked up from germline, CDR1 is KGHSH and CDR2 is LQKENI. The CDR3 is 13 amino acids. TCRdb used MiXCR to reprocess the RT-PCR reads, holding one entry per CDR3 protein. The sample consists of around 520,000 distinct CDR3 sequences, roughly 23% of them appearing once. This clonotype was found many times. Its matching antigen is unknown. The sequence derives from a man over 45 who received an inactivated influenza vaccine. This chain links TRBV18 with TRBJ2-1; D tentatively reads TRBD1 or TRBD2 (5 bases each). Sequenced material: CD4+ T cells sorted from PBMCs, taken more than 4 days after vaccination. The chain's CDR3 is CASSPPGTPLQFF. In nucleotides, the CDR3 is TGTGCCAGCTCACCACCCGGGACGCCCCTGCAGTTCTTC.